This entry is about one T cell receptor beta chain. Its matching antigen is unknown. These data originate in a study of CXCR3-negative and CXCR3-positive naive CD8 T cells. Study-level results: More hydrophobic TRB CDR3s occurred in CXCR3-positive than in CXCR3-negative naive cells.

This CDR3 has 13 residues. Per the germline V gene, CDR1 is GTSNPN and CDR2 is SVGIG (reference sequence). Carrying UMI labels, the TRB cDNA libraries were prepared through 5' RACE. With the 5' RACE reads reprocessed, TCRdb shows one record per CDR3 protein and no DNA. Its clone listing holds under 70,000 distinct CDR3 sequences. This TCR was recovered from a human donor in good health. Some clones in this sample may be carry-over from other donors' samples. This chain connects TRBV30 to TRBJ1-1. The sequenced sample was naive CXCR3+ CD8+ T cells from blood. Noted subset: CD45RO-CCR7+CD27+CD95- naive CD8+ T cells expressing CXCR3 (TNR3+). This chain's CDR3 is CAWNIKLNTEAFF.